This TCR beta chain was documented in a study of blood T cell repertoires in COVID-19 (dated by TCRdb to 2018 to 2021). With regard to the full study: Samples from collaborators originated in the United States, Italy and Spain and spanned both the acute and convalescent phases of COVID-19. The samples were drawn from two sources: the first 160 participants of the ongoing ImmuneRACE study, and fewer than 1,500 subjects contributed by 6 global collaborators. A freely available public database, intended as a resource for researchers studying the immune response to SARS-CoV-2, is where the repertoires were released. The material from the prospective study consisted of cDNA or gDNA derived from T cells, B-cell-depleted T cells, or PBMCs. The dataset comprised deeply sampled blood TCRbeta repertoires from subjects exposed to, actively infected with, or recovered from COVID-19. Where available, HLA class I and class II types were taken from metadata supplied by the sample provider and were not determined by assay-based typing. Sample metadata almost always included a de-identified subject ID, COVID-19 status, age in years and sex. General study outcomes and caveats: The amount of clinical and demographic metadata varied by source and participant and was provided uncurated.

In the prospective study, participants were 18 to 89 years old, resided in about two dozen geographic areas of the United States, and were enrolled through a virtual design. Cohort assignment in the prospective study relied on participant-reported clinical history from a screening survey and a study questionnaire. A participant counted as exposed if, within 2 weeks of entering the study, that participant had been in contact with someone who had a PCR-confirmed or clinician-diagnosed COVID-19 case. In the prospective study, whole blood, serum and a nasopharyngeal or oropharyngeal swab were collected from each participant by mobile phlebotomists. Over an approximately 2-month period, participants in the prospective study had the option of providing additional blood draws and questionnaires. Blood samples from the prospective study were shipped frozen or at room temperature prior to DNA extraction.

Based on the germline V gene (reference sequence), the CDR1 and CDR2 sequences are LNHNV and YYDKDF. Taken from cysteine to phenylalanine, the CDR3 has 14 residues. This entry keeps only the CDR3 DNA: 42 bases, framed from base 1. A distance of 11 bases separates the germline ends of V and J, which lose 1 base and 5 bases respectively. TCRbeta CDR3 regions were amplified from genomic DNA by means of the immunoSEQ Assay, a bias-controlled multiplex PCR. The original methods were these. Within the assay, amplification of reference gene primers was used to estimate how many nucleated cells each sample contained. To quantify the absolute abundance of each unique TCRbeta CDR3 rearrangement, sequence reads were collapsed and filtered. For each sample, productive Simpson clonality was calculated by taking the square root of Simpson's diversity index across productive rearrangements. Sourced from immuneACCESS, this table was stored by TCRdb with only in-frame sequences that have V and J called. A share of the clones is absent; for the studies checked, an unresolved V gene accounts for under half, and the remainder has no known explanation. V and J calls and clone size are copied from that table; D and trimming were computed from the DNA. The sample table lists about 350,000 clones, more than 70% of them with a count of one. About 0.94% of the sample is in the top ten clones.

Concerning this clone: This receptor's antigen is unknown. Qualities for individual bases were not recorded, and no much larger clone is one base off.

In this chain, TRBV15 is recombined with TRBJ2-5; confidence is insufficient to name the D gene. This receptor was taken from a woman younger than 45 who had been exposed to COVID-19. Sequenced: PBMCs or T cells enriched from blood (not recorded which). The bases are TGTGCCACCAGCAGAGCGGCAGGTCCGGAGACCCAGTACTTC. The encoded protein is CATSRAAGPETQYF.